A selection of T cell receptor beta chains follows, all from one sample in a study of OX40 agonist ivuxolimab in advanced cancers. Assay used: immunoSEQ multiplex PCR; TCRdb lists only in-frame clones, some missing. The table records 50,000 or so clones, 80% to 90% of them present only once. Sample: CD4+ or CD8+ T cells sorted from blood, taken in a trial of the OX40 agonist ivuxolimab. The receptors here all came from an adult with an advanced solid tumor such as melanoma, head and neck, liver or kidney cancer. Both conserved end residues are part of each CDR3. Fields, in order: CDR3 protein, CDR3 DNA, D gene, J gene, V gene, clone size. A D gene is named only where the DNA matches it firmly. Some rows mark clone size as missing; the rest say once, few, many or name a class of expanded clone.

CASSLMTSGRVGEQYF	TGTGCCAGCAGCCTGATGACTAGCGGGAGGGTTGGCGAGCAGTACTTC	TRBD2	TRBJ2-7	TRBV11-2	NA
CASSLEKFNSPLHF	TGCGCCAGCAGCTTGGAAAAGTTTAATTCACCCCTCCACTTT	NA	TRBJ1-6	TRBV5-1	NA
CASSQDPGDTQYF	TGCGCCAGCAGCCAAGATCCGGGGGATACGCAGTATTTT	NA	TRBJ2-3	TRBV4-1	NA
CASSSRVLYEQYF	TGTGCCAGCAGCTCTAGGGTACTCTACGAGCAGTACTTC	NA	TRBJ2-7	TRBV7-9	NA
CSVEAIRGDYEQYF	TGCAGCGTTGAAGCCATCCGGGGTGACTACGAGCAGTACTTC	NA	TRBJ2-7	TRBV29-1	NA
CASSLSRAEQYF	TGTGCCAGCAGCTTGTCGAGAGCCGAGCAGTACTTC	NA	TRBJ2-7	TRBV5-4	NA
CASSSTGGSYGYTF	TGTGCCAGCAGCTCCACAGGGGGCAGCTATGGCTACACCTTC	TRBD1	TRBJ1-2	TRBV11-2	few
CASTLTRSSGANVLTF	TGTGCCAGTACTCTAACCCGGAGCTCTGGGGCCAACGTCCTGACTTTC	NA	TRBJ2-6	TRBV19	once
CASSIHMNTEAFF	TGTGCCAGTAGTATACACATGAACACTGAAGCTTTCTTT	NA	TRBJ1-1	TRBV19	NA
CASSLVGANYGYTF	TGTGCCAGCAGCTTGGTTGGAGCGAACTATGGCTACACCTTC	NA	TRBJ1-2	TRBV5-5	once
CASSLSLSPNTGNTIYF	TGTGCCAGCAGCTTAAGTTTGAGTCCCAACACGGGAAACACCATATATTTT	NA	TRBJ1-3	TRBV7-2	NA
CASSQSGLGYTF	TGTGCCAGCAGTCAATCAGGACTCGGCTACACCTTC	NA	TRBJ1-2	TRBV27	NA
CASSLSGNSNQPQHF	TGTGCCAGCAGCTTATCCGGGAATAGCAATCAGCCCCAGCATTTT	NA	TRBJ1-5	TRBV7-2	NA
CASSVTSGSEEQFF	TGTGCCAGCAGCGTGACTAGCGGGAGTGAAGAGCAGTTCTTC	TRBD2	TRBJ2-1	TRBV9	NA
CAWSVDRLGEKLFF	TGTGCCTGGAGTGTTGACAGGCTTGGTGAAAAACTGTTTTTT	NA	TRBJ1-4	TRBV30	NA
CASSATDEQFF	TGTGCCAGCAGTGCGACAGACGAGCAGTTCTTC	NA	TRBJ2-1	TRBV25-1	NA
CASSLDWTGINYGYTF	TGTGCCAGCAGCTTAGATTGGACAGGGATTAACTATGGCTACACCTTC	TRBD1	TRBJ1-2	TRBV11-2	NA
CSVEGGAPPAYEQYF	TGCAGCGTTGAAGGTGGGGCACCTCCAGCCTACGAGCAGTACTTC	NA	TRBJ2-7	TRBV29-1	NA
CASSRGGGENEQYF	TGCGCCAGCAGCCGCGGGGGGGGCGAGAACGAGCAGTACTTC	TRBD2	TRBJ2-7	TRBV5-1	NA
CASSLARAVNTEAFF	TGTGCCAGCAGTTTGGCCCGGGCCGTGAACACTGAAGCTTTCTTT	NA	TRBJ1-1	TRBV27	NA
CASSPLEQGRTEKLFF	TGTGCCAGCTCACCACTTGAGCAGGGGAGGACTGAAAAACTGTTTTTT	NA	TRBJ1-4	TRBV18	NA
CASCNRDVGFATNEKLFF	TGTGCCAGCTGTAACCGGGACGTCGGGTTTGCAACTAATGAAAAACTGTTTTTT	NA	TRBJ1-4	TRBV18	NA
CASSQEGGQGASPLHF	TGTGCCAGCAGCCAAGAAGGAGGACAGGGGGCTTCACCCCTCCACTTT	TRBD1	TRBJ1-6	TRBV4-2	NA
CASSRQGTQYGYTF	TGCGCCAGCAGCCGACAGGGTACCCAATATGGCTACACCTTC	TRBD1	TRBJ1-2	TRBV5-1	NA
CASSLAPDASGNTIYF	TGTGCCAGCAGCTTAGCACCAGATGCCTCTGGAAACACCATATATTTT	NA	TRBJ1-3	TRBV7-2	once
CASSQDRIGPIGYTF	TGCGCCAGCAGCCAAGATCGGATTGGACCGATAGGCTACACCTTC	NA	TRBJ1-2	TRBV4-3	NA
CASSWGTPRGNNEQFF	TGTGCCAGCAGCTGGGGGACCCCGAGGGGCAACAATGAGCAGTTCTTC	NA	TRBJ2-1	TRBV5-4	NA
CASSPRGDALNEQFF	TGTGCCAGCTCACCGCGGGGGGACGCATTGAATGAGCAGTTCTTC	TRBD2	TRBJ2-1	TRBV18	NA
CAIRSDRVEEKLFF	TGTGCCATCAGATCGGACAGGGTGGAGGAAAAACTGTTTTTT	TRBD1	TRBJ1-4	TRBV10-3	NA
CASSQPKKGRNYGYTF	TGCGCCAGCAGCCAGCCTAAAAAGGGACGGAACTATGGCTACACCTTC	NA	TRBJ1-2	TRBV4-1	NA
CASSFLSHTEAFF	TGTGCCAGCAGTTTCCTTAGTCACACTGAAGCTTTCTTT	NA	TRBJ1-1	TRBV27	few
CASSPQTGYGYTF	TGTGCCAGCAGCCCTCAGACGGGCTATGGCTACACCTTC	NA	TRBJ1-2	TRBV7-2	once
CASSEARDRVF	TGTGCCAGCAGTGAAGCCCGGGACAGAGTTTTT	TRBD1	TRBJ2-3	TRBV6-1	NA
CASSLADRGLAKNIQYF	TGTGCCAGCAGCTTGGCAGACAGGGGGCTAGCCAAAAACATTCAGTACTTC	TRBD1	TRBJ2-4	TRBV5-4	NA
CAIRSGQVNYGYTF	TGTGCCATCAGATCGGGACAGGTAAACTATGGCTACACCTTC	TRBD1	TRBJ1-2	TRBV10-3	NA
CASRSTGVYSPLHF	TGTGCCAGTAGGAGTACAGGTGTTTATTCACCCCTCCACTTT	NA	TRBJ1-6	TRBV19	few
CSVATGNRGYTF	TGCAGCGTTGCGACAGGGAACAGGGGCTACACCTTC	TRBD1	TRBJ1-2	TRBV29-1	NA
CASSFRGAGSSYNSPLHF	TGTGCCAGCAGTTTCCGCGGCGCAGGGAGCTCCTATAATTCACCCCTCCACTTT	NA	TRBJ1-6	TRBV27	NA
CASSGGSDYEQYF	TGTGCCAGCAGTGGAGGATCCGACTACGAGCAGTACTTC	NA	TRBJ2-7	TRBV2	NA
CASSSGTGKLQYF	TGTGCCAGCAGCTCCGGGACAGGGAAACTGCAGTACTTC	TRBD1	TRBJ2-7	TRBV7-2	NA
CASSFDRGNTEAFF	TGTGCCAGCAGCTTTGACCGTGGAAACACTGAAGCTTTCTTT	NA	TRBJ1-1	TRBV11-2	few
CAISNRDSNQPQHF	TGTGCCATCAGTAACAGGGATAGCAATCAGCCCCAGCATTTT	NA	TRBJ1-5	TRBV10-3	NA
CASSLGDSNQPQHF	TGTGCCAGCAGCCTAGGAGATAGCAATCAGCCCCAGCATTTT	NA	TRBJ1-5	TRBV4-2	NA
CAISPAVGEQYF	TGTGCCATCAGCCCCGCCGTGGGGGAGCAGTACTTC	NA	TRBJ2-7	TRBV10-3	NA
CASSLSMAGGFGELFF	TGTGCCAGCAGCTTGTCGATGGCGGGGGGTTTCGGGGAGCTGTTTTTT	TRBD2	TRBJ2-2	TRBV7-2	once
CASSGDSRTGELFF	TGTGCCAGCTCAGGGGACAGCCGCACCGGGGAGCTGTTTTTT	TRBD1	TRBJ2-2	TRBV18	few
CASSLYQAGGGSDTQYF	TGCGCCAGCAGCTTGTATCAGGCCGGCGGGGGCTCTGATACGCAGTATTTT	NA	TRBJ2-3	TRBV5-1	NA
CASSLAVVNTEAFF	TGTGCCAGCAGCTTAGCGGTAGTGAACACTGAAGCTTTCTTT	NA	TRBJ1-1	TRBV11-2	NA
CASSSGGGNQPQHF	TGTGCCAGCAGTTCTGGAGGGGGCAATCAGCCCCAGCATTTT	NA	TRBJ1-5	TRBV6-1	once
CASSIGRNTEAFF	TGTGCCAGCAGCATTGGACGGAACACTGAAGCTTTCTTT	NA	TRBJ1-1	TRBV5-6	once
CASSSPTLGSYNSPLHF	TGTGCCAGCAGCTCTCCGACCTTGGGCTCCTATAATTCACCCCTCCACTTT	NA	TRBJ1-6	TRBV7-2	NA
CASSQDSGRVNYGYTF	TGTGCCAGCAGCCAAGATAGTGGGAGGGTCAACTATGGCTACACCTTC	NA	TRBJ1-2	TRBV14	NA
CATLARTSGAYNEQFF	TGTGCCACCCTCGCTAGGACTAGCGGGGCTTACAATGAGCAGTTCTTC	TRBD2	TRBJ2-1	TRBV19	NA
CASSLTLGNTGELFF	TGTGCCAGCAGCTTAACCCTAGGTAACACCGGGGAGCTGTTTTTT	NA	TRBJ2-2	TRBV7-2	NA
CASSQVGSGNSYEQYF	TGCGCCAGCAGCCAAGTTGGTAGCGGTAATTCCTACGAGCAGTACTTC	NA	TRBJ2-7	TRBV4-3	NA
CASTTVFPGNYGYTF	TGTGCCAGCACCACCGTGTTCCCCGGGAACTATGGCTACACCTTC	NA	TRBJ1-2	TRBV7-9	NA
CASSSGQGNSPLHF	TGTGCCAGCAGCTCGGGACAGGGGAATTCACCCCTCCACTTT	TRBD1	TRBJ1-6	TRBV7-6	NA
CASGTSVRGSYEQYF	TGTGCCAGCGGGACTAGCGTACGAGGCTCCTACGAGCAGTACTTC	TRBD2	TRBJ2-7	TRBV27	NA
CASSQDLGVGYTF	TGTGCCAGCAGCCAAGATTTGGGGGTTGGCTACACCTTC	NA	TRBJ1-2	TRBV14	NA
CASRTGTGGVLGYNSPLHF	TGTGCCAGCAGGACCGGGACAGGGGGTGTGCTGGGATATAATTCACCCCTCCACTTT	TRBD1	TRBJ1-6	TRBV27	NA